Below, 27 T cell receptor beta chains from the same sample are listed, as sequenced in a study of technical replicates of blood from several donors. Clones were sequenced by immunoSEQ multiplex PCR, and TCRdb holds only the in-frame ones, with some missing. The table has tens of thousands of clones, 80% to 90% seen once. Input material: PBMCs. These receptors were collected from a human donor in good health. Some clones in this sample may be carry-over from other donors' samples.

V usage is TRBV30 and J usage is TRBJ2-7, with D perhaps matching TRBD1 (6 bases). Trimming stripped 0 bases from V and 0 bases from J, with 12 bases between. This CDR3 is built from 15 residues. CDR1 is GTSNPN and CDR2 is SVGIG in the germline V gene (reference sequence). CDR3 sequence (DNA): TGTGCCTGGAGTGTATTAAAACAGGGCTCCTACGAGCAGTACTTC. It translates to CAWSVLKQGSYEQYF.

This chain links TRBV10-3 with TRBJ2-2; no clear D. The germline CDR1 and CDR2 sequences are ENHRY and SYGVKD. Between the trimmed V and J ends, which lost 4 bases and 2 bases, there was a span of 14 bases. The CDR3 is 16 amino acids. CDR3 residues: CAISVGGMRNTGELFF. For the CDR3, the DNA is TGTGCCATCAGTGTCGGCGGTATGAGAAACACCGGGGAGCTGTTTTTT.

The CDR3 reads CASSPRELVTENEQFF. Written as DNA, the CDR3 is TGTGCCAGCTCACCTAGAGAACTAGTCACCGAGAATGAGCAGTTCTTC. The chain links TRBV18 to TRBJ2-1; maybe TRBD2 (5 bases). The CDR3 length is 16 residues. V gave up 3 bases and J gave up 7 bases, with 19 bases separating them. Germline CDR1 is KGHSH and CDR2 is LQKENI.

This clone was observed a single time. This chain connects TRBV7-2 to TRBJ2-2; 10 bases agree with TRBD1. CDR1 is SGHTA and CDR2 is FQGNSA in the germline V gene. The junction had 16 bases not matched to a gene; V was cut back by 5 bases and J by 4 bases. This CDR3 spans 19 amino acids. The CDR3 DNA is TGTGCCAGCAGCAAGCGGACAGGGGGGGGATTCGCGGTCACCGGGGAGCTGTTTTTT. This translates into CASSKRTGGGFAVTGELFF.

The chain employs TRBV29-1 and TRBJ2-1; 10 bases fit TRBD2. The J segment lost 6 bases and the V segment lost 6 bases, leaving 5 bases of the junction unmatched. This CDR3 contains 13 residues. The V gene's germline CDR1 is SQVTM and CDR2 ANQGSEA. The CDR3 DNA reads TGCAGCGTCGCGAGCGGGAGGGCCAATGAGCAGTTCTTC. It codes for CSVASGRANEQFF.

The chain employs TRBV7-2 and TRBJ1-2; D ambiguous. Germline assignment: CDR1 SGHTA and CDR2 FQGNSA. CDR3 length: 14 amino acids. The V and J ends lost 1 base and 0 bases respectively, with 6 bases between them. For the CDR3, the DNA is TGTGCCAGCAGCTTAGGGACTGCTAACTATGGCTACACCTTC. This translates into CASSLGTANYGYTF. Full variable domain (missing parts from reference TRBV7-2 and TRBJ1-2): GAGVSQSPSNKVTEKGKDVELRCDPISGHTALYWYRQSLGQGLEFLIYFQGNSAPDKSGLPSDRFSAERTGGSVSTLTIQRTQQEDSAVYLCASSLGTANYGYTFGSGTRLTVV.

Here the CDR3 reads CASSLGLAGISYNEQFF. The CDR3 nucleotides are TGCGCCAGCAGCTTGGGACTAGCGGGAATCTCCTACAATGAGCAGTTCTTC. The chain employs TRBV5-1 and TRBJ2-1, with TRBD2 identical over 11 bases. Germline V lookup: CDR1 SGHRS, CDR2 YFSETQ. This CDR3 contains 17 residues. The V gene end was trimmed by 0 bases and the J gene end by 0 bases; junction bases not matched to a gene: 2.

The chain joins TRBV23-1 to TRBJ2-1; maybe TRBD2 (6 bases). TRBV23-1 is marked as an open reading frame, function uncertain. The CDR3 is 14 residues long. The V end lost 3 bases, the J end lost 9 bases, and 15 bases lay between the germline ends. The CDR3 DNA sequence: TGCGCCAGCAGTCACCATTCCCGGGACTCTGAGCAGTTCTTC. Translated: CASSHHSRDSEQFF.

This chain links TRBV28 with TRBJ1-5; D is possibly TRBD1 (5 bases). The CDR3 runs 14 residues. The germline V gene encodes CDR1 MDHEN and CDR2 SYDVKM. Trimming took off 6 bases at V and 6 bases at J, with 15 bases between the two ends. CDR3 nucleotides: TGTGCCAGCAGCGACGGCAGGGAAATTCAGCCCCAGCATTTT. It is translated as CASSDGREIQPQHF.

CDR3 nucleotide sequence: TGTGCCAGCAGCTCACTAGCGGGGGGCCGGTCTGGGACCCAGTACTTC. It yields the protein CASSSLAGGRSGTQYF. V gene TRBV7-9 combines with J gene TRBJ2-5; 12 bases map to TRBD2. The CDR3 runs to 16 residues. Germline-derived CDR1 and CDR2 are SEHNR and FQNEAQ (reference sequence). J lost 7 bases, V lost 4 bases, and 10 bases had no gene match.

This chain links TRBV7-2 with TRBJ2-2; D is uncertain. The V end was cut by 5 bases, the J end by 3 bases, with 4 bases between. The CDR3 has 12 residues. Germline CDR1 SGHTA, CDR2 FQGNSA. CDR3 region: CASSLYTGELFF. The CDR3 DNA reads as TGTGCCAGCAGCCTTTACACCGGGGAGCTGTTTTTT.

V is TRBV4-3 and J is TRBJ1-6; 8 nucleotides agree with TRBD1. Germline CDR1 is LGHNA and CDR2 is YSLEER. There are 13 residues in the CDR3. V lost 2 bases, J lost 9 bases, and 0 bases stayed unmatched. The CDR3 DNA is TGCGCCAGCAGCCAACAGGGGGCTTCACCCCTCCACTTT. Its protein is CASSQQGASPLHF.

This clone was seen a few times. The chain recombines TRBV7-9 with TRBJ2-1, with 14 bases aligning to TRBD2. Looked up from germline, CDR1 is SEHNR and CDR2 is FQNEAQ (reference sequence). This CDR3 is 17 amino acids long. V shed 0 bases and J 8 bases; nucleotides not matched to a gene: 6. As DNA, the CDR3 is TGTGCCAGCAGCTTAGCCGGGACTAGCGGGAGTTGGGATGAGCAGTTCTTC. Translating gives CASSLAGTSGSWDEQFF.

The V call is TRBV5-4, the J call TRBJ2-7; possibly TRBD1 for D (5 bases). The CDR3 consists of 15 residues. CDR1 SGHNT and CDR2 YYREEE come from the germline V gene (reference sequence). The V end was cut by 4 bases, the J end by 5 bases, with 19 bases between. The CDR3 reads CASSGTLRVGDEQYF. DNA of the CDR3: TGTGCCAGCAGCGGCACTCTCAGGGTGGGTGACGAGCAGTACTTC.

The V call is TRBV2, the J call TRBJ1-3, with D possibly matching TRBD1 (6 bases). This CDR3 has 14 amino acids. Germline V gene sequence: CDR1 SNHLY, CDR2 FYNNEI. V was shortened by 6 bases and J by 1 base, with 10 bases between the two germline ends. The CDR3 region is CASSQDSSGNTIYF. The CDR3 DNA sequence: TGTGCCAGCAGCCAGGACAGTTCTGGAAACACCATATATTTT.

J is TRBJ1-1 and V is TRBV27; TRBD1 aligns across 7 bases. J gave up 7 bases and V 3 bases, and 14 bases lay outside the gene matches. In germline, CDR1 is MNHEY, CDR2 SMNVEV (reference sequence). The CDR3 extends over 16 amino acids. For the CDR3, the DNA is TGTGCCAGCAGTTTGACAGGGTCCTTAGTTTACAATGAAGCTTTCTTT. Translation: CASSLTGSLVYNEAFF.

The rearrangement links TRBV9 to TRBJ2-3; 8 bases line up with TRBD2. Germline loops: CDR1 SGDLS, CDR2 YYNGEE. V trimming: 4 bases; J trimming: 0 bases; junction bases outside the gene matches: 4. The CDR3 loop spans 15 amino acids. CDR3 residues: CASSPRGGSTDTQYF. Here the CDR3 DNA reads TGTGCCAGCAGCCCCCGGGGGGGTAGCACAGATACGCAGTATTTT.

This sequence joins TRBV19 and TRBJ2-3, with TRBD1 matching 8 bases. The V gene end was trimmed by 5 bases and the J gene end by 1 base; junction bases not matched to a gene: 2. The CDR3 sequence is 14 residues long. From germline, CDR1 is LNHDA and CDR2 SQIVND (reference sequence). This CDR3 is CASSLGQGTDTQYF. DNA of the CDR3: TGTGCCAGTAGTCTGGGACAGGGCACAGATACGCAGTATTTT. Combining the CDR3 with reference TRBV19 and TRBJ2-3 gives the whole variable domain DGGITQSPKYLFRKEGQNVTLSCEQNLNHDAMYWYRQDPGQGLRLIYYSQIVNDFQKGDIAEGYSVSREKKESFPLTVTSAQKNPTAFYLCASSLGQGTDTQYFGPGTRLTVL.

This rearrangement joins TRBV14 to TRBJ2-5; 10 bases align to TRBD2. Germline lookup yields CDR1 SGHDN and CDR2 FVKESK. The CDR3 is made up of 21 amino acids. The V and J ends lost 0 bases and 1 base, in that order; junction bases with no gene match: 17. CDR3 in DNA: TGTGCCAGCAGCCAAGATTTGGTGAGGGGGCTAGCGGGAGAGATCCAAGAGACCCAGTACTTC. It yields the protein CASSQDLVRGLAGEIQETQYF.

This chain uses TRBV30 with TRBJ1-5; D unclear. Germline-derived CDR1 and CDR2 are GTSNPN and SVGIG (reference sequence). V was clipped by 3 bases and J by 3 bases, with 9 bases between them. This CDR3 is built from 13 residues. CDR3 in amino acids: CAWREENNQPQHF. As DNA, the CDR3 is TGTGCCTGGAGAGAGGAGAACAATCAGCCCCAGCATTTT.

This chain connects TRBV2 to TRBJ2-1, with 14 bases aligning to TRBD2. V gave up 6 bases and J gave up 9 bases; unmatched junction bases: 7. This CDR3 is 15 amino acids long. Germline values: CDR1 SNHLY, CDR2 FYNNEI. The CDR3 here is CASRKTSGGAVEQFF. Here the CDR3 DNA reads TGTGCCAGCAGAAAGACTAGCGGGGGGGCCGTTGAGCAGTTCTTC.

This clone has only one observation. The V call is TRBV11-2, the J call TRBJ2-1; 8 bases line up with TRBD1. V was clipped by 2 bases and J by 8 bases; unmatched bases: 20. This CDR3 is 19 amino acids long. Germline CDR1 SGHAT, CDR2 FQNNGV. The CDR3 is CASSLSDRGLGSPIDEQFF. CDR3 nucleotide sequence: TGTGCCAGCAGCTTAAGTGACAGGGGTCTCGGTAGTCCCATTGATGAGCAGTTCTTC.

This chain links TRBV6-4 with TRBJ2-3; 7 bases match TRBD2. Germline V gives CDR1 MRHNA, CDR2 SNTAGT. This CDR3 region has 16 residues. Trimming took 2 bases from V and 1 from J; bases not matched to a gene: 6. The chain's CDR3 is CASSDGPSGGTDTQYF. Written as DNA, the CDR3 is TGTGCCAGCAGTGACGGGCCTAGCGGCGGCACAGATACGCAGTATTTT.

The chain links TRBV27 to TRBJ2-3; possibly TRBD2 for D (5 bases). Germline assignment: CDR1 MNHEY and CDR2 SMNVEV (reference sequence). V lost 4 bases to trimming and J lost 8 bases, with 13 bases between them. This CDR3 has 13 residues. The CDR3: CASSSTGITTQYF. The CDR3 DNA sequence: TGTGCCAGCAGTTCCACCGGGATAACTACGCAGTATTTT.

The chain is built from TRBV6-5 and TRBJ2-6; D remains ambiguous. V was pared by 7 bases and J by 0 bases, with 7 bases between. There are 14 residues in the CDR3. Germline V gene sequence: CDR1 MNHEY, CDR2 SVGAGI. The CDR3 reads CASNFNSGANVLTF. The CDR3 region has the DNA TGTGCCAGCAACTTTAACTCTGGGGCCAACGTCCTGACTTTC.

CDR3 nucleotides: TGCGCCAGCAGCCCAGGGACTAGCGGCTCCCCGGCCCAGTACTTC. Translating gives CASSPGTSGSPAQYF. The chain couples TRBV5-1 to TRBJ2-5, with 11 bases aligning to TRBD2. V lost 4 bases and J lost 9; bases outside the gene matches: 11. CDR1 is SGHRS, CDR2 YFSETQ, per germline. The CDR3 has 15 residues.

To note about this clone: In the same sample, other DNA sequences code for this CDR3. The chain has TRBV7-9 and TRBJ2-2, with D hard to call. The CDR3 spans 14 residues. Trimming removed 0 bases from V and 5 bases from J, with 7 bases in between. The germline CDR1 and CDR2 sequences are SEHNR and FQNEAQ (reference sequence). The DNA of the CDR3 is TGTGCCAGCAGCTTAGCGCGCGATACCGGGGAGCTGTTTTTT. Protein: CASSLARDTGELFF.